This is a list of T cell receptor beta chains from one sample in a study of shared clonotypes between healthy human individuals. Assay: immunoSEQ multiplex PCR; the TCRdb copy retains only in-frame clones and omits some. The profile shows approximately 1,500,000 clones, roughly 96% of them singletons. The source material was naive CD4+ T cells sorted from blood. The receptors originated from a man aged 30 to 45 in good health. CDR3s include the opening cysteine and the closing phenylalanine or tryptophan. Each record gives: clone size, J gene, D gene, V gene, CDR3 protein, CDR3 DNA. A D gene is named only where the DNA matches it firmly. Clone size, where shown, is once, few, many, or a class for clones that have expanded.

size: -
J: TRBJ1-2
D: TRBD1
V: TRBV5-5
CDR3: CASSLLTGGRGYTF
DNA: TGTGCCAGCAGCTTATTGACAGGGGGTCGCGGCTACACCTTC

size: -
J: TRBJ1-2
D: TRBD1
V: TRBV28
CDR3: CASSATGSYGYTF
DNA: TGTGCCAGCAGTGCGACAGGGAGCTATGGCTACACCTTC

size: -
J: TRBJ1-3
D: -
V: TRBV7-8
CDR3: CASSRGRGRSGNTIYF
DNA: TGTGCCAGCAGCCGAGGAAGGGGCCGCTCTGGAAACACCATATATTTT

size: once
J: TRBJ1-4
D: -
V: TRBV11-2
CDR3: CASSYIGEREKLFF
DNA: TGTGCCAGCAGCTACATCGGGGAGAGGGAAAAACTGTTTTTT

size: -
J: TRBJ2-7
D: -
V: TRBV2
CDR3: CASSGDGRGYEQYF
DNA: TGTGCCAGCAGTGGGGATGGCCGGGGATACGAGCAGTACTTC

size: -
J: TRBJ1-5
D: -
V: TRBV6-6
CDR3: CASSYPLGYSNQPQHF
DNA: TGTGCCAGCAGTTACCCCCTTGGGTATAGCAATCAGCCCCAGCATTTT

size: -
J: TRBJ2-5
D: -
V: TRBV18
CDR3: CASSPSGTVSQYF
DNA: TGTGCCAGCTCACCTTCGGGGACGGTCTCCCAGTACTTC

size: -
J: TRBJ2-7
D: TRBD1
V: TRBV6-5
CDR3: CASFRDRGSYEQYF
DNA: TGTGCCAGCTTTCGGGACAGGGGATCCTACGAGCAGTACTTC

size: -
J: TRBJ2-3
D: TRBD2
V: TRBV27
CDR3: CASSFDMRGTTQYF
DNA: TGTGCCAGCAGTTTCGATATGCGGGGGACTACGCAGTATTTT

size: -
J: TRBJ1-1
D: TRBD1
V: TRBV18
CDR3: CASSGQAYTEAFF
DNA: TGTGCCAGCTCAGGACAGGCTTACACTGAAGCTTTCTTT

size: -
J: TRBJ2-7
D: -
V: TRBV2
CDR3: CASSVGLRDYEQYF
DNA: TGTGCCAGCAGTGTGGGGCTTAGGGACTACGAGCAGTACTTC

size: -
J: TRBJ2-1
D: TRBD2
V: TRBV6-9
CDR3: CASSPIAGGWSQLPGNEQFF
DNA: TGTGCCAGCAGCCCGATAGCGGGAGGGTGGTCTCAGTTACCGGGGAATGAGCAGTTCTTC

size: -
J: TRBJ2-5
D: -
V: TRBV29-1
CDR3: CSVGVETQYF
DNA: TGCAGCGTTGGCGTGGAGACCCAGTACTTC

size: -
J: TRBJ2-1
D: -
V: TRBV6-1
CDR3: CASSAHPGGSVYNEQFF
DNA: TGTGCCAGCAGTGCACACCCCGGGGGCTCCGTTTACAATGAGCAGTTCTTC

size: -
J: TRBJ2-5
D: -
V: TRBV9
CDR3: CASSDSWSRETQYF
DNA: TGTGCCAGCAGCGACAGCTGGTCTAGAGAGACCCAGTACTTC

size: -
J: TRBJ2-3
D: -
V: TRBV5-4
CDR3: CASRSEASSTDTQYF
DNA: TGTGCCAGCAGATCGGAAGCCAGTAGCACAGATACGCAGTATTTT

size: -
J: TRBJ2-1
D: -
V: TRBV7-9
CDR3: CASSPQPHEQFF
DNA: TGTGCCAGCAGCCCCCAACCCCATGAGCAGTTCTTC

size: -
J: TRBJ2-1
D: -
V: TRBV18
CDR3: CASSSTWTGDNEQFF
DNA: TGTGCCAGCTCTTCTACCTGGACTGGAGACAATGAGCAGTTCTTC

size: -
J: TRBJ2-2
D: -
V: TRBV7-2
CDR3: CASSRLVENTGELFF
DNA: TGTGCCAGCAGTAGACTAGTAGAGAACACCGGGGAGCTGTTTTTT

size: -
J: TRBJ1-4
D: TRBD1
V: TRBV27
CDR3: CASSKQGRQEKLFF
DNA: TGTGCCAGCAGTAAACAGGGGAGGCAAGAAAAACTGTTTTTT

size: -
J: TRBJ2-4
D: TRBD1
V: TRBV30
CDR3: CAWTNEGQGTNIQYF
DNA: TGTGCCTGGACCAACGAGGGACAGGGGACTAACATTCAGTACTTC

size: -
J: TRBJ1-2
D: TRBD1
V: TRBV29-1
CDR3: CSVEGTGDYGYTF
DNA: TGCAGCGTTGAAGGAACAGGGGACTATGGCTACACCTTC

size: -
J: TRBJ2-6
D: -
V: TRBV5-6
CDR3: CASSRVPGANVLTF
DNA: TGTGCCAGCAGCCGGGTCCCTGGGGCCAACGTCCTGACTTTC

size: -
J: TRBJ2-7
D: -
V: TRBV2
CDR3: CASSENMLGEQYF
DNA: TGTGCCAGCAGTGAAAATATGTTGGGCGAGCAGTACTTC

size: -
J: TRBJ1-5
D: -
V: TRBV10-2
CDR3: CASSGTASHQPQHF
DNA: TGCGCCAGCAGTGGGACAGCCTCCCATCAGCCCCAGCATTTT

size: -
J: TRBJ1-5
D: TRBD1
V: TRBV5-6
CDR3: CASSWRLGTGDQPQHF
DNA: TGTGCCAGCAGTTGGCGGCTCGGGACAGGGGACCAGCCCCAGCATTTT

size: -
J: TRBJ1-1
D: -
V: TRBV28
CDR3: CASSFPREAFF
DNA: TGTGCCAGCAGTTTTCCTAGAGAAGCTTTCTTT

size: -
J: TRBJ1-4
D: TRBD1
V: TRBV28
CDR3: CASSLRPGQGNEKLFF
DNA: TGTGCCAGCAGTTTACGTCCGGGACAGGGTAATGAAAAACTGTTTTTT

size: -
J: TRBJ2-1
D: TRBD2
V: TRBV7-8
CDR3: CASSPRGGTSTNEQFF
DNA: TGTGCCAGCAGCCCCCGGGGGGGGACTAGCACAAATGAGCAGTTCTTC

size: -
J: TRBJ1-2
D: -
V: TRBV7-2
CDR3: CASRQPPGTYGYTF
DNA: TGTGCCAGCAGACAACCGCCAGGGACCTATGGCTACACCTTC

size: -
J: TRBJ2-3
D: -
V: TRBV6-6
CDR3: CASDPEWGSSTDTQYF
DNA: TGTGCCAGCGACCCAGAATGGGGCTCTAGCACAGATACGCAGTATTTT

size: -
J: TRBJ2-3
D: -
V: TRBV14
CDR3: CASSPLAAGISTDTQYF
DNA: TGTGCCAGCAGCCCCCTTGCTGCGGGGATTAGCACAGATACGCAGTATTTT